Listed below are T cell receptor beta chains from one sample, sequenced in a study of T-cell memory formation after mild COVID-19. Each CDR3 protein gets one entry after TCRdb re-called the 5' RACE reads with MiXCR. The sample lists around 53,000 distinct CDR3 sequences; 10% to 15% were seen once. The sequenced sample consisted of PBMCs or a T cell subset sorted from them (not recorded which). These receptors were taken from a man younger than 30 who had mild COVID-19 (a few samples of this study predate the infection). Cell type and time point are not known. CDR3s include the opening cysteine and the closing phenylalanine or tryptophan. D genes are given only for firm matches. Clone size appears in some rows only: once, few, many, or a class for an expanded clone.

-,TRBD2,TRBV28,16,TRBJ2-3,CASSSGRRGVTDTQYF,TGTGCCAGCAGTTCCGGAAGGCGGGGGGTTACAGATACGCAGTATTTT
many,TRBD2,TRBV7-6,15,TRBJ2-1,CASSLRGSSYNEQFF,TGTGCCAGCAGCTTGCGGGGGAGCTCCTACAATGAGCAGTTCTTC
few,-,TRBV6-6,13,TRBJ2-3,CASSSQGRDTQYF,TGTGCCAGCAGTTCTCAGGGAAGGGATACGCAGTATTTT
-,-,TRBV6-5,16,TRBJ1-6,CASSYSRDSYNSPLHF,TGTGCCAGCAGTTACTCGCGGGACTCCTATAATTCACCCCTCCACTTT
once,-,TRBV11-1,14,TRBJ2-1,CASSPNGGYNEQFF,TGTGCCAGCAGCCCGAACGGTGGCTACAATGAGCAGTTCTTC
many,TRBD1,TRBV28,16,TRBJ1-5,CASRIFRDSSNQPQHF,TGTGCCAGCAGGATATTCCGGGACAGCTCTAATCAGCCCCAGCATTTT
few,-,TRBV4-1,13,TRBJ2-2,CASSQESITGLFF,TGCGCCAGCAGCCAAGAAAGTATCACAGGGCTATTTTTT
few,TRBD1,TRBV6-6,15,TRBJ1-6,CASSYDRARNSPLHF,TGTGCCAGCAGTTACGACAGGGCCCGTAATTCACCCCTCCACTTT
-,-,TRBV6-2/TRBV6-3,15,TRBJ1-5,CASSYLWGLGQPQHF,TGTGCCAGCAGTTACCTCTGGGGGCTCGGTCAGCCCCAGCATTTT
-,TRBD2,TRBV5-1,19,TRBJ2-1,CASSLVGTSGSGAYNEQFF,TGCGCCAGCAGCTTGGTTGGGACTAGCGGGTCTGGCGCCTACAATGAGCAGTTCTTC
few,-,TRBV10-3,13,TRBJ2-1,CAISAGTSNEQFF,TGTGCCATCAGTGCCGGGACGAGCAATGAGCAGTTCTTC
-,-,TRBV5-4,14,TRBJ2-7,CASSLGQASYEQYF,TGTGCCAGCAGCTTAGGCCAGGCGTCCTACGAGCAGTACTTC
-,-,TRBV20-1,15,TRBJ2-3,CSAVSEEASTDTQYF,TGCAGTGCTGTTTCGGAGGAAGCTAGCACAGATACGCAGTATTTT
-,-,TRBV7-9,12,TRBJ2-3,CASRRTVDTQYF,TGTGCCAGCAGGCGGACGGTTGATACGCAGTATTTT
-,-,TRBV11-2,15,TRBJ1-3,CASSRQQGVGNTIYF,TGTGCCAGCAGCCGCCAACAGGGTGTAGGAAACACCATATATTTT
-,TRBD2,TRBV23-1,17,TRBJ2-7,CASSQSERETVSYEQYF,TGCGCCAGCAGTCAATCCGAGCGGGAGACCGTCTCCTACGAGCAGTACTTC
few,-,TRBV6-6,13,TRBJ1-5,CASSTGSVQPQHF,TGTGCCAGCAGTACAGGGTCGGTTCAGCCCCAGCATTTT
-,-,TRBV2,15,TRBJ2-7,CASSESLLVSYEQYF,TGTGCCAGCAGTGAAAGTCTTCTGGTATCCTACGAGCAGTACTTC
few,TRBD2,TRBV7-8,16,TRBJ2-3,CASSFLAGGLTDTQYF,TGTGCCAGCAGCTTCTTAGCGGGGGGGCTTACAGATACGCAGTATTTT
many,-,TRBV4-3,16,TRBJ2-6,CASSQVSGTGANVLTF,TGCGCCAGCAGCCAGGTGTCCGGGACTGGGGCCAACGTCCTGACTTTC
-,-,TRBV7-2,13,TRBJ1-5,CASSENRDQPQHF,TGTGCCAGCAGCGAAAACAGGGATCAGCCCCAGCATTTT
-,TRBD2,TRBV4-3,13,TRBJ2-2,CASSQTSGGELFF,TGCGCCAGCAGCCAAACTAGCGGCGGGGAGCTGTTTTTT
many,-,TRBV7-2,11,TRBJ1-1,CASSSYTEAFF,TGTGCCAGCAGCTCCTACACTGAAGCTTTCTTT
many,-,TRBV12-3/TRBV12-4,16,TRBJ1-1,CASSYRDGLKNTEAFF,TGTGCCAGCAGTTACCGGGACGGGTTGAAGAACACTGAAGCTTTCTTT
-,-,TRBV7-9,12,TRBJ1-1,CASSLGGFDAFF,TGTGCCAGCAGCCTAGGGGGATTTGATGCTTTCTTT
-,-,TRBV2,13,TRBJ2-7,CASSAYMATVQYF,TGTGCCAGCAGTGCCTACATGGCTACGGTGCAGTACTTC
few,TRBD1,TRBV5-1,17,TRBJ1-1,CASSLDGPRGLNTEAFF,TGCGCCAGCAGCTTGGATGGCCCCAGGGGGCTTAACACTGAAGCTTTCTTT
few,-,TRBV5-4,12,TRBJ1-1,CASRAETSEAFF,TGTGCCAGCAGGGCTGAGACCTCTGAAGCTTTCTTT
few,-,TRBV27,15,TRBJ1-6,CASSFLKGLNSPLHF,TGTGCCAGCAGTTTCCTGAAGGGCCTCAATTCACCCCTCCACTTT
many,TRBD1,TRBV10-3,15,TRBJ1-5,CAISEPGTDNQPQHF,TGTGCCATCAGTGAACCCGGGACAGATAATCAGCCCCAGCATTTT
few,TRBD2,TRBV7-8,15,TRBJ2-7,CASSFRSGGADEQYF,TGTGCCAGCAGCTTTCGTAGCGGGGGGGCCGACGAGCAGTACTTC
few,TRBD1,TRBV29-1,13,TRBJ2-5,CSAHQGAGETQYF,TGCAGCGCTCACCAGGGGGCAGGGGAGACCCAGTACTTC
-,-,TRBV6-2/TRBV6-3,14,TRBJ1-5,CASSYGQGTQPQHF,TGTGCCAGCAGTTACGGGCAGGGCACTCAGCCCCAGCATTTT
many,TRBD1,TRBV7-6,16,TRBJ1-4,CASSPSQGASQEKLFF,TGTGCCAGCAGCCCGTCGCAGGGGGCTTCGCAGGAAAAACTGTTTTTT
few,TRBD2,TRBV7-6,13,TRBJ2-5,CASQRGAGETQYF,TGTGCCTCGCAGCGGGGGGCGGGAGAGACCCAGTACTTC
-,TRBD2,TRBV3-1,18,TRBJ2-3,CASSRAGGGGRGSDTQYF,TGTGCCAGCAGCCGTGCGGGTGGCGGGGGTAGGGGCTCAGATACGCAGTATTTT
few,TRBD2,TRBV3-1,15,TRBJ2-1,CASSQDPTEGRVVFF,TGTGCCAGCAGCCAAGATCCGACCGAAGGGAGGGTGGTATTCTTC
many,TRBD1,TRBV20-1,13,TRBJ2-4,CSAPRTGINIQYF,TGCAGTGCTCCCCGGACAGGGATAAACATTCAGTACTTC
-,TRBD2,TRBV12-3/TRBV12-4,14,TRBJ2-2,CASRRTSATGELFF,TGTGCCAGCAGGAGGACTAGCGCCACCGGGGAGCTGTTTTTT
-,TRBD2,TRBV12-3/TRBV12-4,14,TRBJ2-3,CASSLRDYQAAQYF,TGTGCCAGCAGTCTAAGGGACTATCAAGCAGCGCAGTATTTT
few,TRBD2,TRBV5-1,15,TRBJ2-1,CASTLQTSSGRGQFF,TGCGCCAGCACTTTACAGACCTCTAGCGGCCGGGGGCAGTTCTTC
many,-,TRBV6-2/TRBV6-3,13,TRBJ2-2,CASRAQNTGELFF,TGTGCCAGCAGAGCCCAAAACACCGGGGAGCTGTTTTTT
few,-,TRBV12-3/TRBV12-4,13,TRBJ1-1,CASSFYGQLEAFF,TGTGCCAGCAGTTTTTACGGACAGCTCGAAGCTTTCTTT
-,TRBD1,TRBV19,14,TRBJ1-6,CASSRQGSGSPLHF,TGTGCCAGTAGCCGACAGGGATCAGGCTCACCCCTCCACTTT
many,-,TRBV7-2,12,TRBJ1-6,CASSLKGSPLHF,TGTGCCAGCAGCTTAAAGGGTTCACCCCTCCACTTT
few,-,TRBV6-6,15,TRBJ2-5,CASSYSRQIRETQYF,TGTGCCAGCAGTTACTCTCGACAGATACGGGAGACCCAGTACTTC
many,TRBD2,TRBV5-1,14,TRBJ2-5,CASSPGTSQETQYF,TGCGCCAGCAGCCCAGGGACTAGCCAAGAGACCCAGTACTTC
-,-,TRBV6-2/TRBV6-3,14,TRBJ2-7,CASSYRLARREQYF,TGTGCCAGCAGTTACCGTCTAGCACGACGGGAGCAGTACTTC
few,-,TRBV4-2,15,TRBJ1-2,CASSQGGEWDYGYTF,TGTGCCAGCAGCCAAGGAGGGGAGTGGGACTATGGCTACACCTTC
few,TRBD1,TRBV27,16,TRBJ1-2,CASSPRDRGLNYGYTF,TGTGCCAGCAGTCCCCGGGACAGGGGGCTTAACTATGGCTACACCTTC
-,-,TRBV9,16,TRBJ2-2,CASSPRGGTNTGELFF,TGTGCCAGCAGCCCCAGGGGGGGGACGAACACCGGGGAGCTGTTTTTT
-,-,TRBV7-9,14,TRBJ2-3,CASSLSGSADTQYF,TGTGCCAGCAGCCTGTCTGGGAGCGCAGATACGCAGTATTTT
few,-,TRBV30,14,TRBJ2-3,CAWSVPFRTDTQYF,TGTGCCTGGAGTGTCCCATTTCGCACAGATACGCAGTATTTT
-,-,TRBV7-9,15,TRBJ2-1,CASGQGAGGYNEQFF,TGTGCCAGCGGCCAAGGAGCTGGCGGGTACAATGAGCAGTTCTTC
-,TRBD1,TRBV7-2,15,TRBJ1-2,CASSAREGARDGYTF,TGTGCCAGCAGCGCCCGGGAGGGGGCGCGGGATGGCTACACCTTC